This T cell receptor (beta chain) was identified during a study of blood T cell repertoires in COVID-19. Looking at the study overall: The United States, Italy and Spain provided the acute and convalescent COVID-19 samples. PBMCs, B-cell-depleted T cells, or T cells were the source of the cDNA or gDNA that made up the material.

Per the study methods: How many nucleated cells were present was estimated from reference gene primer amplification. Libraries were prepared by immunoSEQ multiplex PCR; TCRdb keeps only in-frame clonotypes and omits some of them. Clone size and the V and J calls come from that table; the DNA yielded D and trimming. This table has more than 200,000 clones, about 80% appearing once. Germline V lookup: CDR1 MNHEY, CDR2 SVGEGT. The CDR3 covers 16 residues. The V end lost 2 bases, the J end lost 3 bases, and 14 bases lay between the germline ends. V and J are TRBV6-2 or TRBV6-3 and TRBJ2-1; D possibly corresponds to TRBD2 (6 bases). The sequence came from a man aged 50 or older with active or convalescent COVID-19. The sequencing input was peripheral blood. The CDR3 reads CASSYGTLSGYNEQFF. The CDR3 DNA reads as TGTGCCAGCAGTTACGGGACTTTGAGTGGCTACAATGAGCAGTTCTTC.